These T cell receptor beta chains were read from a single sample in a study of blood T cell repertoires in COVID-19. Clones were read by immunoSEQ multiplex PCR, and TCRdb kept only the in-frame ones, dropping some. This table has 250,000 to 350,000 clones, around 85% appearing once. The sequenced sample was peripheral blood. The origin of the receptors is a human donor with COVID-19, enrolled during active disease. The donor label of this sample is uncertain. CDR3s include the opening cysteine and the closing phenylalanine or tryptophan. D genes are given only for firm matches. A clone size is listed for some rows: how often the clone was seen (once, few, many), or a class if it is expanded.

NA | NA | TRBJ2-1 | TRBV5-4 | CASSFQGYNEQFF | TGTGCCAGCAGCTTCCAGGGCTACAATGAGCAGTTCTTC
once | NA | TRBJ2-3 | TRBV7-9 | CASSFRDNTDTQYF | TGTGCCAGCAGCTTCCGGGACAACACAGATACGCAGTATTTT
few | NA | TRBJ1-5 | TRBV10-3 | CAISDREPQHF | TGTGCCATCAGTGACAGGGAGCCCCAGCATTTT
NA | TRBD1 | TRBJ2-2 | TRBV6-4 | CASRFGTGTGELFF | TGTGCCAGCAGATTCGGGACAGGCACCGGGGAGCTGTTTTTT
NA | NA | TRBJ2-1 | TRBV7-9 | CASSQGTISVNEQFF | TGTGCCAGCAGCCAAGGAACTATATCCGTCAATGAGCAGTTCTTC
NA | NA | TRBJ1-4 | TRBV28 | CASSFSGRVSTNEKLFF | TGTGCCAGCAGTTTTTCGGGCAGGGTCTCAACTAATGAAAAACTGTTTTTT
NA | TRBD2 | TRBJ2-1 | TRBV19 | CASRDHRGLAGGEQFF | TGTGCCAGTAGGGACCACAGGGGACTAGCGGGAGGTGAGCAGTTCTTC
NA | TRBD1 | TRBJ2-1 | TRBV11-3 | CASSPGTGRDEQFF | TGTGCCAGCAGCCCCGGGACAGGGAGGGATGAGCAGTTCTTC
NA | NA | TRBJ2-2 | TRBV27 | CASSLTQGWRELFF | TGTGCCAGCAGTTTGACCCAGGGATGGAGGGAGCTGTTTTTT
NA | NA | TRBJ2-1 | TRBV4-1 | CASSAARGGANEQFF | TGCGCCAGCAGCGCTGCGCGCGGAGGGGCCAATGAGCAGTTCTTC
NA | NA | TRBJ1-5 | TRBV6-5 | CASSTRRHPGQPQHF | TGTGCCAGCAGTACCCGCCGGCACCCGGGGCAGCCCCAGCATTTT
NA | NA | TRBJ2-3 | TRBV29-1 | CSVDEGVGTDTQYF | TGCAGCGTTGATGAGGGGGTAGGCACAGATACGCAGTATTTT
NA | TRBD1 | TRBJ1-2 | TRBV5-5 | CASSLRTGGVPNYGYTF | TGTGCCAGCAGCCTTCGGACAGGGGGCGTTCCTAACTATGGCTACACCTTC
NA | NA | TRBJ1-1 | TRBV19 | CASSATVTEAFF | TGTGCCAGTAGTGCCACAGTCACTGAAGCTTTCTTT
NA | NA | TRBJ1-1 | TRBV6-5 | CASTRSGVSPEAFF | TGTGCCAGCACACGCTCAGGGGTTTCCCCTGAAGCTTTCTTT
few | NA | TRBJ1-4 | TRBV30 | CAWSVNGLNEKLFF | TGTGCCTGGAGTGTAAACGGTCTTAATGAAAAACTGTTTTTT
NA | TRBD1 | TRBJ1-4 | TRBV7-2 | CASSLDYPGGSRVGEKLFF | TGTGCCAGCAGCTTAGACTATCCAGGGGGATCGCGCGTAGGTGAAAAACTGTTTTTT
NA | TRBD1 | TRBJ1-6 | TRBV27 | CASSSYIRQGGSSPLHF | TGTGCCAGCAGTTCCTACATCAGACAGGGGGGGAGCTCACCCCTCCACTTT
NA | NA | TRBJ1-2 | TRBV10-3 | CAITLLKIYGYTF | TGTGCCATCACCTTACTCAAGATCTATGGCTACACCTTC
NA | NA | TRBJ1-4 | TRBV7-3 | CASSLTPGEKLFF | TGTGCCAGCAGCTTGACCCCCGGGGAAAAACTGTTTTTT
NA | TRBD1 | TRBJ2-2 | TRBV3-1/TRBV3-2 | CASSLQTGANTGELFF | TGTGCCAGCAGCCTTCAGACAGGGGCGAACACCGGGGAGCTGTTTTTT
NA | NA | TRBJ1-2 | TRBV28 | CASRNRPDSPYGYTF | TGTGCCAGCAGAAACCGACCCGACAGCCCCTATGGCTACACCTTC
few | TRBD1 | TRBJ2-2 | TRBV7-3 | CASSFDRAPTGELFF | TGTGCCAGCAGCTTTGACAGGGCCCCCACCGGGGAGCTGTTTTTT
few | NA | TRBJ1-5 | TRBV2 | CASNEDSGVAAQHF | TGTGCCAGCAACGAAGACAGTGGGGTAGCAGCCCAGCATTTT
NA | NA | TRBJ1-3 | TRBV19 | CASAGSAGNTIYF | TGTGCCAGCGCGGGGTCGGCTGGAAACACCATATATTTT
few | TRBD1 | TRBJ1-2 | TRBV20-1 | CSAHRTGTLF | TGCAGTGCGCACAGGACAGGAACCCTCTTC
many | NA | TRBJ2-7 | TRBV28 | CASSQPGGPSYEQYF | TGTGCCAGCAGTCAACCCGGAGGGCCGTCCTACGAGCAGTACTTC
NA | NA | TRBJ1-1 | TRBV29-1 | CSVPHRNLAEAFF | TGCAGCGTTCCCCACAGAAATTTGGCTGAAGCTTTCTTT
NA | NA | TRBJ1-2 | TRBV3-1/TRBV3-2 | CASSQDSRGANYGYTF | TGTGCCAGCAGCCAAGATAGTCGGGGGGCGAACTATGGCTACACCTTC
NA | TRBD2 | TRBJ2-5 | TRBV28 | CATCRGEGGTQYF | TGTGCCACCTGCCGGGGGGAGGGAGGGACCCAGTACTTC
NA | NA | TRBJ1-4 | TRBV9 | CASSAAGGLDEKLFF | TGTGCCAGCAGCGCCGCCGGGGGGCTGGATGAAAAACTGTTTTTT
NA | NA | TRBJ1-2 | TRBV5-5 | CASSLSGPNNYGYTF | TGTGCCAGCAGCTTGTCAGGCCCCAACAACTATGGCTACACCTTC